Below, one T cell receptor beta chain is given with its context. Trimming removed 5 bases from V and 6 bases from J, with 14 bases in between. The germline V gene has CDR1 LNHDA and CDR2 SQIVND (reference sequence). The CDR3 extends over 13 amino acids. This entry is derived from a study of regulatory T cells in long-lasting Graves disease. Specified time point: persistent/refractory GD, antithyroid drugs over 5 years with positive TRAb. TCR sequences were obtained from RNA taken from PBMCs. CDR3-region Arm-PCR and iRepertoire HTBI primers produced the TCR beta libraries. TCRdb re-called the multiplex PCR reads through MiXCR, storing one row per CDR3 protein. The profile shows about 290,000 distinct CDR3 sequences, roughly a fifth of them singletons.

The chain recombines TRBV19 with TRBJ2-7, with D perhaps being TRBD1 or TRBD2 (5 bases each). The sample in question was peripheral blood mononuclear cells (PBMCs), obtained when the disease was refractory, from a patient treated with antithyroid drugs. The clonotype comes from a female donor with Graves disease. The CDR3 DNA sequence: TGTGCCAGTAGTTCGGGACCCGGCCGCGAGCAGTACTTC. It translates to CASSSGPGREQYF.